This T cell receptor beta chain was sequenced for a study of blood T cell repertoires in COVID-19. Generated by immunoSEQ multiplex PCR, the TCRdb table keeps only in-frame clones and is missing some. Among 390,000 or so clones listed, around 86% were seen once. The CDR3 is made up of 13 amino acids. V was clipped by 9 bases and J by 4 bases; unmatched bases: 6. Germline assignment: CDR1 LNHNV and CDR2 YYDKDF (reference sequence). This receptor was identified in a woman aged 25 to 39 with active or convalescent COVID-19. The V call is TRBV15, the J call TRBJ1-1, with 9 bases aligning to TRBD1. The sequenced sample was peripheral blood. This CDR3 is CATTGQGGTEAFF. In DNA, the CDR3 is TGTGCCACAACGGGACAGGGTGGCACTGAAGCTTTCTTT.